This is a list of T cell receptor beta chains from one sample in a study of T cell responses to AZD1222 COVID-19 vaccine. Method: immunoSEQ multiplex PCR; TCRdb's copy keeps in-frame clones and lacks some. The sample gives fewer than 85,000 clones, about 88% of which show up once; around 9.3% is in the top ten. Material: peripheral blood, obtained 28 days after the second AZD1222 dose. Receptor source: an adult who received the AZD1222 COVID-19 vaccine. The conserved cysteine and the conserved F or W are not part of the CDR3 here. Fields, in order: J gene, V gene, D gene, CDR3 protein. The D gene is left open where the match is weak.

TRBJ2-1,TRBV7-3,TRBD2,ASSLTGTSPNEQF
TRBJ2-1,TRBV9,NA,ASSVGQDFYNEQF
TRBJ2-5,TRBV6-5,TRBD2,ASSRGVVQETQY
TRBJ1-5,TRBV27,NA,ASSLSLSGGRNQPQH
TRBJ1-1,TRBV5-1,NA,ASSLDPTEAF
TRBJ1-5,TRBV29-1,NA,SVGESNQPQH
TRBJ2-1,TRBV7-9,NA,ASSLFGRNYNEQF
TRBJ1-2,TRBV12-5,NA,ASGLDPGNGYT
TRBJ1-2,TRBV5-1,NA,ASSLDGNYGYT
TRBJ1-1,TRBV2,TRBD1,ASEITETGTEAF
TRBJ1-1,TRBV7-3,NA,ASSLGVSTEAF
TRBJ1-1,TRBV5-5,NA,ASRGTRAMNTEAF
TRBJ2-2,TRBV6-2/TRBV6-3,NA,ASSPLPNTGELF
TRBJ2-1,TRBV11-3,TRBD2,ASSSKAGGVAHEQF
TRBJ1-2,TRBV14,TRBD1,ASSQKAVGTGRGYT
TRBJ1-3,TRBV19,NA,ASSIPAGSGSGNTIY
TRBJ1-5,TRBV18,NA,ASSPAFNQPQH
TRBJ1-4,TRBV10-3,NA,AIGDLNEKLF
TRBJ1-5,TRBV5-6,NA,ASSLGGRFSNQPQH
TRBJ2-1,TRBV4-1,TRBD2,ASAGLAGIYNEQF
TRBJ1-2,TRBV30,NA,AWADGAYGYT
TRBJ1-5,TRBV6-2/TRBV6-3,NA,ASSPPGGVNQPQH
TRBJ1-2,TRBV12-3/TRBV12-4,NA,ASSLRWDGYT
TRBJ2-1,TRBV7-8,NA,ASSLRGAGNNEQF
TRBJ2-3,TRBV4-3,TRBD2,ASSQVSGGAINTQY
TRBJ1-6,TRBV25-1,TRBD1,ASSIQGQARNSPLH
TRBJ2-1,TRBV14,NA,ASSQAWGHNEQF
TRBJ1-6,TRBV7-6,NA,ASSSGTNSPLH
TRBJ1-1,TRBV23-1,TRBD1,ASSPDRGRKAF
TRBJ2-1,TRBV7-6,NA,ASSLSQGSSYNEQF
TRBJ2-2,TRBV19,NA,ASSIGPGELF
TRBJ1-2,TRBV12-3/TRBV12-4,NA,ASSLSDFHGYT
TRBJ1-1,TRBV5-1,NA,ASSLGGGMNTEAF
TRBJ1-2,TRBV9,NA,ASSKTQDYGYT
TRBJ1-2,TRBV7-6,NA,ASSPWVGDGYT
TRBJ1-2,TRBV7-9,NA,ASSITGQLNYGYT
TRBJ2-5,TRBV11-3,TRBD2,ASSLERLAGVWETQY
TRBJ2-5,TRBV6-1,TRBD2,ASSDSGRGVETQY
TRBJ2-2,TRBV7-2,NA,ASSLEVTHRSTGELF
TRBJ2-4,TRBV19,NA,ASSEEKLAKNIQY
TRBJ2-3,TRBV5-1,TRBD2,ASSLRVAGDTDTQY
TRBJ1-2,TRBV19,NA,ATRGGGHYGYT
TRBJ1-5,TRBV28,NA,ASRLPGPDSNQPQH
TRBJ1-6,TRBV4-2,NA,ASSQPTGPNNSPLH
TRBJ2-2,TRBV19,NA,ASSIGPGGELF
TRBJ1-1,TRBV7-9,TRBD1,ASSSSGTGGLTEAF
TRBJ1-2,TRBV21-1,NA,APATRYRGSFYGYT
TRBJ2-1,TRBV14,NA,ASSQTRGASYNEQF
TRBJ1-1,TRBV18,NA,ASSPWGSNTEAF
TRBJ2-2,TRBV2,TRBD1,ASSLGTVRNTGELF
TRBJ2-7,TRBV7-2,NA,ASSFMPGTPSYEQY
TRBJ1-6,TRBV6-6,TRBD1,ASRPDRGQGSPLH
TRBJ1-6,TRBV7-3,NA,ASSSGELYNSPLH
TRBJ1-4,TRBV4-2,NA,ASSQDKGSRGGEKLF
TRBJ2-5,TRBV7-2,TRBD2,ASRLGGVSETQY